This T cell receptor beta chain was captured by sequencing in a study of T cell responses to AZD1222 COVID-19 vaccine. Points on this clone: Antigen unknown.

Clones were read by immunoSEQ multiplex PCR, and TCRdb kept only the in-frame ones, dropping some. The data show roughly 120,000 clones, roughly 87% seen once. General study results and limits: Among those given AZD1222, only 6 or 7 were seropositive at baseline. Possibly, clonal diversity was underestimated; donors were largely white British and included more females.

Germline V lookup: CDR1 MNHEY, CDR2 SMNVEV (reference sequence). CDR3 length: 13 residues. Trimming removed 2 bases from V and 2 bases from J, with 7 bases in between. This receptor was taken from an adult in good health. The material was peripheral blood, obtained on day 0 of MenACWY control vaccination. This sequence joins TRBV27 and TRBJ2-7; tentatively, D is TRBD1 (5 bases). CDR3 coding DNA: TGTGCCAGCAGTTTAACAGGAGCCTACGAGCAGTACTTC. Its translation is CASSLTGAYEQYF.